This T cell receptor (beta chain) was captured by sequencing in a study of shared clonotypes between healthy human individuals. Points from the study as a whole: For naive CD4 cells, 5% to 6.5% of clonotypes were shared across a handful of donors. Generation of non-shared clonotypes was less probable than generation of clonotypes shared by all four donors. Larger estimated richness was generally recorded for naive subsets relative to memory subsets.

Every donor, a Caucasian adult, lived in Nashville, Tennessee. Assay used: immunoSEQ multiplex PCR; TCRdb lists only in-frame clones, some missing. This sample has 650,000 to 800,000 clones, with roughly two thirds found just once. About this clone itself: Its antigen remains unknown.

Germline V gene lookup returns CDR1 MGHDK and CDR2 SYGVNS. V lost 4 bases and J 0 bases, leaving 12 bases between the germline ends. This CDR3 spans 16 amino acids. This sequence originates from a woman between 25 and 40 years old in good health. Material for sequencing was memory CD4+ T cells sorted from blood. The subset was: CD45RA-negative fraction. The chain has TRBV25-1 and TRBJ1-4, with D unclear. This CDR3 is CASSAPWDATNEKLFF. CDR3 nucleotide sequence: TGTGCCAGCAGTGCCCCTTGGGATGCAACTAATGAAAAACTGTTTTTT.